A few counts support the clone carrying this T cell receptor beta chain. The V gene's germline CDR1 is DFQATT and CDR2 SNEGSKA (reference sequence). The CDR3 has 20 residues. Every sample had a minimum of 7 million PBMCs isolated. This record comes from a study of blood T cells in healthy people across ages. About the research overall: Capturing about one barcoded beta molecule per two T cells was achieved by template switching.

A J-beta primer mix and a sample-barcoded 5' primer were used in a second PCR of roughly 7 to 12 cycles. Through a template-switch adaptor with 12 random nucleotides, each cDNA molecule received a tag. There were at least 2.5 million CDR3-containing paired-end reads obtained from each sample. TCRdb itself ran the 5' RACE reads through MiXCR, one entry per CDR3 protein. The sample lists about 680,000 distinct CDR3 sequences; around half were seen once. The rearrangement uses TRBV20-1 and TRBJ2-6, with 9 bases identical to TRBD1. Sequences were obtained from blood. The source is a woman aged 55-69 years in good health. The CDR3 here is CRAPVGWTGAVGSGANVLTF. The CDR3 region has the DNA TGCAGGGCCCCCGTGGGATGGACAGGGGCGGTTGGGTCTGGGGCCAACGTCCTGACTTTC.